The 5 T cell receptor beta chains below come from one sample, sequenced in a study of blood T cell repertoires in COVID-19. TCRdb's copy holds only in-frame clones and misses some; the assay was immunoSEQ multiplex PCR. The table lists around 260,000 clones, about 87% of them singletons. The sample comprised peripheral blood. Source of these receptors: a man in his sixties who had recovered from COVID-19.

J is TRBJ2-6 and V is TRBV9; 7 nucleotides line up with TRBD1. The J segment lost 0 bases and the V segment lost 0 bases, leaving 15 bases of the junction unmatched. CDR1 and CDR2 (germline): SGDLS, YYNGEE. The CDR3 has 21 residues. CDR3 nucleotide sequence: TGTGCCAGCAGCGTAGCTGGGACAGTCCGGAAACCCGGCTCTGGGGCCAACGTCCTGACTTTC. Translating gives CASSVAGTVRKPGSGANVLTF. The entire variable domain, with the rest obtained from reference TRBV9 and TRBJ2-6, is as follows: DSGVTQTPKHLITATGQRVTLRCSPRSGDLSVYWYQQSLDQGLQFLIQYYNGEERAKGNILERFSAQQFPDLHSELNLSSLELGDSALYFCASSVAGTVRKPGSGANVLTFGAGSRLTVL.

V gene TRBV24-1 combines with J gene TRBJ2-7, with D tentatively TRBD1 (6 bases). Germline V CDR1 and CDR2: KGHDR, SFDVKD. V was cut by 3 bases and J by 4 bases, with 9 bases left in between. This CDR3 is 13 amino acids long. CDR3 sequence reads: CATSDPGQYEQYF. The CDR3 DNA sequence: TGTGCCACCAGTGATCCAGGACAGTACGAGCAGTACTTC.

The genes are TRBV27 and TRBJ2-7; 9 nucleotides agree with TRBD1. The CDR3 loop spans 14 amino acids. The V segment lost 6 bases and the J segment 6 bases; nucleotides outside the gene matches: 9. Germline V gives CDR1 MNHEY, CDR2 SMNVEV (reference sequence). CDR3 DNA sequence: TGTGCCAGCAGCACGTCGCGACAGGGGGGCGAGCAGTACTTC. Translating it yields CASSTSRQGGEQYF.

J is TRBJ1-4 and V is TRBV6-2 or TRBV6-3; 7 nucleotides align to TRBD1. CDR1 and CDR2 from the germline V gene are MNHEY and SVGEGT. V lost 5 bases and J lost 6; bases outside the gene matches: 9. CDR3 size: 15 residues. CDR3 coding DNA: TGTGCCAGCAGTCCCCGACAGGGTCGGGATGAAAAACTGTTTTTT. Translating it yields CASSPRQGRDEKLFF.

This clone was seen a single time. The rearrangement joins TRBV4-2 to TRBJ2-7, with 7 bases fitting TRBD1. After removal of 0 bases from V and 4 bases from J, the junction contained 12 bases not matched to a gene. The CDR3 totals 17 residues. Germline V CDR1 and CDR2: LGHNA, YNFKEQ. The CDR3, as DNA: TGTGCCAGCAGCCAAGATGGTTGGGGAAACAGGGGTTACGAGCAGTACTTC. Protein product: CASSQDGWGNRGYEQYF.